Listed below are T cell receptor beta chains from one sample, sequenced in a study of OX40 agonist ivuxolimab in advanced cancers. Measured with immunoSEQ multiplex PCR; TCRdb has only the in-frame clones, and not every one. This table holds 60,000 to 80,000 clones, about three quarters found once. The starting material was CD4+ or CD8+ T cells sorted from blood, obtained in a trial of the OX40 agonist ivuxolimab. The receptors shown here come from an adult with an advanced solid tumor such as melanoma, head and neck, liver or kidney cancer. Both conserved end residues are part of each CDR3. A D gene is named only where the DNA matches it firmly. For some rows the clone size is stated as once, few or many, or as a class when expanded; others skip it.

clone size	J gene	V gene	D gene	CDR3 protein	CDR3 DNA
-	TRBJ1-1	TRBV28	TRBD1	CASSLFATGERAFF	TGTGCCAGCAGTTTATTTGCGACAGGGGAACGGGCTTTCTTT
-	TRBJ2-5	TRBV5-1	-	CASSLGGTEETQYF	TGCGCCAGCAGCTTGGGGGGTACCGAAGAGACCCAGTACTTC
-	TRBJ2-1	TRBV2	-	CASSEGGPASEQFF	TGTGCCAGCAGTGAAGGGGGTCCCGCGAGCGAGCAGTTCTTC
-	TRBJ1-2	TRBV7-7	TRBD1	CASSPIGQGNNYGYTF	TGTGCCAGCAGCCCTATAGGACAGGGTAACAACTATGGCTACACCTTC
-	TRBJ2-7	TRBV19	-	CASSMGRLFYEQYF	TGTGCCAGTAGTATGGGCAGGTTGTTCTACGAGCAGTACTTC
-	TRBJ1-6	TRBV4-1	TRBD1	CASSQSGMRGGVRASPLHF	TGCGCCAGCAGCCAAAGTGGCATGCGAGGGGGCGTCAGGGCGTCACCCCTCCACTTT
-	TRBJ2-1	TRBV14	-	CASSQGLDEQFF	TGTGCCAGCAGCCAAGGGTTGGATGAGCAGTTCTTC
-	TRBJ1-2	TRBV27	TRBD1	CASSSGTGGGSSYGYTF	TGTGCCAGCAGTTCCGGGACAGGAGGGGGAAGTAGCTATGGCTACACCTTC
-	TRBJ1-5	TRBV6-5	-	CASSYTVTSNQPQHF	TGTGCCAGCAGTTACACGGTTACCAGCAATCAGCCCCAGCATTTT
-	TRBJ1-1	TRBV6-1	TRBD1	CASTATGTGASF	TGTGCCAGCACTGCGACAGGGACCGGGGCTTCCTTT
-	TRBJ1-2	TRBV5-6	-	CASSLFQGRGYGYTF	TGTGCCAGCAGCTTGTTCCAGGGACGTGGCTATGGCTACACCTTC
-	TRBJ2-2	TRBV4-3	-	CASSLEGAGTGELFF	TGCGCCAGCAGCCTTGAGGGAGCGGGCACCGGGGAGCTGTTTTTT
-	TRBJ1-1	TRBV15	-	CATSRDIAALNTEAFF	TGTGCCACCAGCAGAGATATTGCAGCCCTGAACACTGAAGCTTTCTTT
-	TRBJ2-7	TRBV5-8	-	CASSLRGGTSNEQYF	TGTGCCAGCAGCTTGCGTGGCGGGACGTCAAACGAGCAGTACTTC
-	TRBJ2-1	TRBV14	TRBD2	CASSHGRGASYNEQFF	TGTGCCAGCAGCCACGGGCGGGGGGCCTCCTACAATGAGCAGTTCTTC
-	TRBJ2-7	TRBV2	-	CASSDSYFSSYEQYF	TGTGCCAGCAGTGACTCCTACTTTAGCTCCTACGAGCAGTACTTC
-	TRBJ2-3	TRBV4-2	TRBD2	CASSQASAGGFPDTQYF	TGTGCCAGCAGCCAAGCCTCTGCGGGAGGGTTTCCAGATACGCAGTATTTT
-	TRBJ1-4	TRBV9	-	CASSDWEGEKLFF	TGTGCCAGCAGCGATTGGGAGGGGGAAAAACTGTTTTTT
-	TRBJ2-7	TRBV5-4	-	CASSPIGGTASYEQYF	TGTGCCAGCAGCCCGATCGGGGGGACAGCCTCCTACGAGCAGTACTTC
-	TRBJ2-1	TRBV29-1	TRBD1	CSVVEGAFYNEQFF	TGCAGCGTTGTAGAGGGGGCGTTCTACAATGAGCAGTTCTTC
-	TRBJ1-3	TRBV19	-	CASSTGLSGNTIYF	TGTGCCAGTAGTACCGGACTCTCTGGAAACACCATATATTTT
-	TRBJ2-7	TRBV19	TRBD1	CASSIGGRGRPNEQYF	TGTGCCAGTAGTATAGGTGGCAGGGGGCGTCCAAACGAGCAGTACTTC
-	TRBJ2-7	TRBV6-5	-	CASSSWLNEQYF	TGTGCCAGCAGTTCGTGGTTGAACGAGCAGTACTTC
once	TRBJ1-5	TRBV11-1	-	CASSKGIGQPQHF	TGTGCCAGCAGCAAGGGAATAGGGCAGCCCCAGCACTTT
-	TRBJ2-6	TRBV4-2	-	CASSSQGFSGANVLTF	TGTGCCAGCAGCTCCCAGGGTTTCTCTGGGGCCAACGTCCTGACTTTC
once	TRBJ2-7	TRBV28	-	CASSSYSYEQYF	TGTGCCAGCAGTTCATATTCCTACGAGCAGTACTTC
-	TRBJ2-3	TRBV5-1	TRBD1	CASSYGQGTDTQYF	TGCGCCAGCAGCTATGGACAGGGGACAGATACGCAGTATTTT
few	TRBJ2-5	TRBV5-1	-	CATSRTDQETQYF	TGCGCCACCAGTAGAACGGATCAAGAGACCCAGTACTTC
many	TRBJ2-6	TRBV19	-	CASSIPLRLISGANVLTF	TGTGCCAGTAGTATACCTTTGAGGTTGATCTCTGGGGCCAACGTCCTGACTTTC
-	TRBJ1-6	TRBV7-2	TRBD1	CASSLEGAAYNSPLHF	TGTGCCAGCAGCTTGGAGGGGGCGGCCTATAATTCACCCCTCCACTTT
-	TRBJ1-5	TRBV7-2	TRBD1	CASSLDRGPQHF	TGTGCCAGCAGCTTAGACAGGGGGCCCCAGCATTTT
-	TRBJ2-1	TRBV5-1	TRBD1	CASSAGTDYNEQFF	TGCGCCAGCAGCGCCGGGACAGATTACAATGAGCAGTTCTTC
-	TRBJ1-2	TRBV5-1	-	CASSLGDRAQGFSGYTF	TGCGCCAGCAGCTTGGGAGATCGGGCCCAGGGCTTTTCGGGCTACACCTTC
-	TRBJ1-4	TRBV15	-	CATSRLYEKLFF	TGTGCCACCAGCCGTCTTTATGAAAAACTGTTTTTT
few	TRBJ2-7	TRBV10-3	-	CAISESSLRFYEQYF	TGTGCCATCAGTGAGTCGAGTTTAAGGTTCTACGAGCAGTACTTC
-	TRBJ2-7	TRBV9	-	CASSVDVSLEQYF	TGTGCCAGCAGCGTAGATGTCAGCCTCGAGCAGTACTTC
-	TRBJ2-3	TRBV10-3	TRBD2	CAISDLGLAGDGDTQYF	TGTGCCATCAGTGATCTAGGACTAGCGGGAGATGGAGATACGCAGTATTTT
-	TRBJ2-5	TRBV9	-	CASSVRVGGETQYF	TGTGCCAGCAGCGTAAGGGTAGGAGGAGAGACCCAGTACTTC
-	TRBJ2-1	TRBV7-2	-	CASSLGQWDFLQNEQFF	TGTGCCAGCAGCTTAGGGCAGTGGGACTTCCTACAAAATGAGCAGTTCTTC
-	TRBJ2-7	TRBV7-9	-	CASSDNYEQYF	TGTGCCAGCAGCGACAACTACGAGCAGTACTTC
-	TRBJ1-2	TRBV28	-	CASSFTSTGYTF	TGTGCCAGCAGTTTTACGAGTACTGGCTACACCTTC
-	TRBJ2-2	TRBV4-3	-	CASSPETMVWTGELFF	TGCGCCAGCAGCCCCGAGACGATGGTATGGACCGGGGAGCTGTTTTTT
-	TRBJ2-7	TRBV5-1	TRBD2	CASTSGGFLSSYEQYF	TGCGCCAGCACGAGCGGGGGGTTCTTAAGCTCCTACGAGCAGTACTTC
few	TRBJ1-1	TRBV9	TRBD1	CASSAGGLMNTEAFF	TGTGCCAGCAGCGCAGGGGGATTGATGAACACTGAAGCTTTCTTT
-	TRBJ1-6	TRBV7-8	-	CASSLLMGSQTYHF	TGTGCCAGCAGCTTACTGATGGGGAGTCAGACCTACCACTTT